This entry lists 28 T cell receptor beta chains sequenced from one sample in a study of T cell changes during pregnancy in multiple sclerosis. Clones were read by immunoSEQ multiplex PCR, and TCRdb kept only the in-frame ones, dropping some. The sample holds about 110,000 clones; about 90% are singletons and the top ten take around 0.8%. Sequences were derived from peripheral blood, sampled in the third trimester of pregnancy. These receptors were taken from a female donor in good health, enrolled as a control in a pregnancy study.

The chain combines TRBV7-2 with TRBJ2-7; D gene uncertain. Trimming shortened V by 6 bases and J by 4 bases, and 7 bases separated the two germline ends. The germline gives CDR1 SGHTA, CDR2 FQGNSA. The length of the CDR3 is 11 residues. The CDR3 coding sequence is TGTGCCAGCAGTCAGGCTTACGAGCAGTACTTC. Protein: CASSQAYEQYF.

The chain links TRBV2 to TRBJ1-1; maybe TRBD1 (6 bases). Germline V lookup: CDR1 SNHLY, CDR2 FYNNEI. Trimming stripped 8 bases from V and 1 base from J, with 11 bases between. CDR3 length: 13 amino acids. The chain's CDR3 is CASHGQPNTEAFF. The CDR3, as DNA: TGTGCCAGCCACGGACAGCCGAACACTGAAGCTTTCTTT. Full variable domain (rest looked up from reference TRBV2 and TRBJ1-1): EPEVTQTPSHQVTQMGQEVILRCVPISNHLYFYWYRQILGQKVEFLVSFYNNEISEKSEIFDDQFSVERPDGSNFTLKIRSTKLEDSAMYFCASHGQPNTEAFFGQGTRLTVV.

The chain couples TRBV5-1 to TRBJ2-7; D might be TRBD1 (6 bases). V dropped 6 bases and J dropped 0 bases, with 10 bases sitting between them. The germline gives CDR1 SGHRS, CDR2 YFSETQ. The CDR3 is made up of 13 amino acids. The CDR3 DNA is TGCGCCAGCACTCAGGGGAACTCCTACGAGCAGTACTTC. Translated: CASTQGNSYEQYF.

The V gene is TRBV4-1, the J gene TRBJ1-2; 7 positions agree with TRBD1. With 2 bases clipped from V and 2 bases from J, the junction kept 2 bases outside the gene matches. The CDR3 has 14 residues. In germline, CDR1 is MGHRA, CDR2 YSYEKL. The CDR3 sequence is CASSQLGQNYGYTF. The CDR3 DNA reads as TGCGCCAGCAGCCAACTGGGACAGAACTATGGCTACACCTTC.

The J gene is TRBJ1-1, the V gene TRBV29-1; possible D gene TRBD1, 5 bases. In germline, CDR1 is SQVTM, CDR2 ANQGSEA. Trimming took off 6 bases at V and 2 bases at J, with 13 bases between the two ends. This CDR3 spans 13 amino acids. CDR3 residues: CSVTVGANTEAFF. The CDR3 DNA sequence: TGCAGCGTCACGGTAGGGGCTAACACTGAAGCTTTCTTT.

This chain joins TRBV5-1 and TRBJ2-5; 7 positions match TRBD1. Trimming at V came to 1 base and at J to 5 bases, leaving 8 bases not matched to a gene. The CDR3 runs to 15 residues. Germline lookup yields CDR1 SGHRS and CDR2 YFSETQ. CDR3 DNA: TGCGCCAGCAGCTTGCTACAGGGGTATGGCGAGACCCAGTACTTC. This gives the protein CASSLLQGYGETQYF.

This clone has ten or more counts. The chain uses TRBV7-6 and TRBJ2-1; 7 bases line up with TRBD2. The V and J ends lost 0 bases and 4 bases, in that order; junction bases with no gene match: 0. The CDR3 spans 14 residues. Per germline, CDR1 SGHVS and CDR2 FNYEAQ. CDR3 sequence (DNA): TGTGCCAGCAGCTTAGCGGGGGGGTACAATGAGCAGTTCTTC. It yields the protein CASSLAGGYNEQFF. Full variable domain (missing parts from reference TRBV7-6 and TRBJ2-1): GAGVSQSPRYKVTKRGQDVALRCDPISGHVSLYWYRQALGQGPEFLTYFNYEAQQDKSGLPNDRFSAERPEGSISTLTIQRTEQRDSAMYRCASSLAGGYNEQFFGPGTRLTVL.

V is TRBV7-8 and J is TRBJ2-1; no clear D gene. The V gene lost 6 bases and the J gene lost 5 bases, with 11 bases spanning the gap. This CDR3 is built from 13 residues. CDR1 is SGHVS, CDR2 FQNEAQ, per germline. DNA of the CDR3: TGTGCCAGCAGTTTATCGGTCAACAATGAGCAGTTCTTC. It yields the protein CASSLSVNNEQFF.

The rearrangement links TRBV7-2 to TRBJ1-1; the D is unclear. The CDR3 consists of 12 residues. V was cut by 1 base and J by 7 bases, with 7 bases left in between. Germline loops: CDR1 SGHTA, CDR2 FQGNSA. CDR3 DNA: TGTGCCAGCAGCTTAGGACCGGGTGAAGCTTTCTTT. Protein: CASSLGPGEAFF.

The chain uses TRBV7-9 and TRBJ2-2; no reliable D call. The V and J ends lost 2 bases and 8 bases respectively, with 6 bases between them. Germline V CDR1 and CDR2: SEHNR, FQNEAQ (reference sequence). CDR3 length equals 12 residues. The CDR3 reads CASSLFPGELFF. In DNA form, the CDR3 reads TGTGCCAGCAGCTTATTTCCGGGGGAGCTGTTTTTT.

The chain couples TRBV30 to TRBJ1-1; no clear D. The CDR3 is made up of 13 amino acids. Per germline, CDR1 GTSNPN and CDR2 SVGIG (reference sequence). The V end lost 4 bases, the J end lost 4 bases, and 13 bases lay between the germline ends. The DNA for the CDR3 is TGTGCCTGGATAGCGGGTTTGAGCACTGAAGCTTTCTTT. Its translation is CAWIAGLSTEAFF.

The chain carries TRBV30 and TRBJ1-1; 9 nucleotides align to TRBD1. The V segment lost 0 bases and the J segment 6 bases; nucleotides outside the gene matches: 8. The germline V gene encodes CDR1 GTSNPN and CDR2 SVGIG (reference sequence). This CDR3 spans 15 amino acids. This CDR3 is CAWSVYRTGASEAFF. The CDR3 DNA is TGTGCCTGGAGTGTGTATAGGACAGGGGCGTCTGAAGCTTTCTTT.

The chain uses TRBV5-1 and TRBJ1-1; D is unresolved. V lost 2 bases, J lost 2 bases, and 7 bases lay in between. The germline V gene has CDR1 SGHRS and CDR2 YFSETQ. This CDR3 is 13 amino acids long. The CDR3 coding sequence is TGCGCCAGCAGCTTCTCGAGAAACACTGAAGCTTTCTTT. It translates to CASSFSRNTEAFF.

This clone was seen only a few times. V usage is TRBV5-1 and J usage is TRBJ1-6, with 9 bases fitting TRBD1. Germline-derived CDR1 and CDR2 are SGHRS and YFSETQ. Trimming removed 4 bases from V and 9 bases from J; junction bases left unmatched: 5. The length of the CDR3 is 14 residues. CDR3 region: CASSPDRGRSPLHF. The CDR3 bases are TGCGCCAGCAGCCCGGACAGGGGACGTTCACCCCTCCACTTT. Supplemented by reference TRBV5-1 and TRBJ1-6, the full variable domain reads KAGVTQTPRYLIKTRGQQVTLSCSPISGHRSVSWYQQTPGQGLQFLFEYFSETQRNKGNFPGRFSGRQFSNSRSEMNVSTLELGDSALYLCASSPDRGRSPLHFGNGTRLTVT.

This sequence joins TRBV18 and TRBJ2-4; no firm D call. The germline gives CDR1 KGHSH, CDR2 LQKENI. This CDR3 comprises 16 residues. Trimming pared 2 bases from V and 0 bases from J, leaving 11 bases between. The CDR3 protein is CASSPSAELAKNIQYF. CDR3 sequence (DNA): TGTGCCAGCTCACCATCGGCGGAGCTAGCCAAAAACATTCAGTACTTC.

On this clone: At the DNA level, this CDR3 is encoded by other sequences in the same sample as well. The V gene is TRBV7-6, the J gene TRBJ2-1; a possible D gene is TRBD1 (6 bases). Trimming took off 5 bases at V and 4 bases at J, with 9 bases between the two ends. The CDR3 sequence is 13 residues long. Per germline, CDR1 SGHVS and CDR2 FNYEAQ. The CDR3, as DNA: TGTGCCAGCAGCCCTGGACAGTACAATGAGCAGTTCTTC. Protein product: CASSPGQYNEQFF.

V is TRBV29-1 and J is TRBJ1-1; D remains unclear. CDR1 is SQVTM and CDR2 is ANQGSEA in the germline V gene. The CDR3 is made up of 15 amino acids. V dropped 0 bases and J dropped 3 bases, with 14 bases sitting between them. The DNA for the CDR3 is TGCAGCGTTGAAGATCTTGATGCCCGGTACACTGAAGCTTTCTTT. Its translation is CSVEDLDARYTEAFF.

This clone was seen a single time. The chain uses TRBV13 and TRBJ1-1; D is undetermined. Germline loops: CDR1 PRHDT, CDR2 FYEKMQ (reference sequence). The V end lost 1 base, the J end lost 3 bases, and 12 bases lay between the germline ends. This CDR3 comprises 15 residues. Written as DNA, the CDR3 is TGTGCCAGCAGCTTAGCGTCCACCGGGGACACTGAAGCTTTCTTT. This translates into CASSLASTGDTEAFF. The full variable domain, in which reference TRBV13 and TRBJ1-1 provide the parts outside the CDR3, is AAGVIQSPRHLIKEKRETATLKCYPIPRHDTVYWYQQGPGQDPQFLISFYEKMQSDKGSIPDRFSAQQFSDYHSELNMSSLELGDSALYFCASSLASTGDTEAFFGQGTRLTVV.

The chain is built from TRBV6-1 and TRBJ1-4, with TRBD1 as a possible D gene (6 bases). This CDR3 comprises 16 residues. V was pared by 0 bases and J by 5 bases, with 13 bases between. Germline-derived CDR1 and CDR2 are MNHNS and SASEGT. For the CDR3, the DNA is TGTGCCAGCAGTGAAGCGGACAGTCCCGGGAATGAAAAACTGTTTTTT. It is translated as CASSEADSPGNEKLFF.

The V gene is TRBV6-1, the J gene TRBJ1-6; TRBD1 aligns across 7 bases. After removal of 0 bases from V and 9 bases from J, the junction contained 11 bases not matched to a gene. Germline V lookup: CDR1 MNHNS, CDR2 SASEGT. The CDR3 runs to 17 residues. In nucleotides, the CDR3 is TGTGCCAGCAGTGAAGCTGCAAGAGGGGGCCTCGGTTCACCCCTCCACTTT. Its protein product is CASSEAARGGLGSPLHF.

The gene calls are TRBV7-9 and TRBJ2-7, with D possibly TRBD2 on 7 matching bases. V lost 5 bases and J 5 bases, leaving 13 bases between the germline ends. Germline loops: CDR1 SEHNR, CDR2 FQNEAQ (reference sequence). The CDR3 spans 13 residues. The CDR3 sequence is CASSLGAGDEQYF. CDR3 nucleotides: TGTGCCAGCAGCCTGGGGGCGGGGGACGAGCAGTACTTC. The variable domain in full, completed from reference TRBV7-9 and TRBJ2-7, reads DTGVSQNPRHKITKRGQNVTFRCDPISEHNRLYWYRQTLGQGPEFLTYFQNEAQLEKSRLLSDRFSAERPKGSFSTLEIQRTEQGDSAMYLCASSLGAGDEQYFGPGTRLTVT.

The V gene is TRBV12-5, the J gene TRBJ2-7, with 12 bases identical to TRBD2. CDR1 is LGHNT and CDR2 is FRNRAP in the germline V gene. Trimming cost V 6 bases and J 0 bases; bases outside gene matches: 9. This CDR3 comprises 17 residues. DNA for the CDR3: TGTGCTAGTGGCCTAGGACTAGCGGGGACTAGCTCCTACGAGCAGTACTTC. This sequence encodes CASGLGLAGTSSYEQYF.

CDR3 coding DNA: TGTGCCAGCAGCTTAGTACAGGGGGCTGTCTACGAGCAGTACTTC. Encoded protein: CASSLVQGAVYEQYF. The rearrangement links TRBV7-2 to TRBJ2-7, with 9 nucleotides matching TRBD1. The CDR3 is 15 amino acids. V was clipped by 1 base and J by 3 bases; unmatched bases: 4. Germline V gives CDR1 SGHTA, CDR2 FQGNSA.

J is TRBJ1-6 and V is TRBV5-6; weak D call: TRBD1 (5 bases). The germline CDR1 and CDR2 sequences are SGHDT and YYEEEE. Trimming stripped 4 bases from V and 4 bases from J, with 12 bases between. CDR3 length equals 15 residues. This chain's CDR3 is CASSRWGEYNSPLHF. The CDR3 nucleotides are TGTGCCAGCAGCCGGTGGGGGGAGTATAATTCACCCCTCCACTTT.

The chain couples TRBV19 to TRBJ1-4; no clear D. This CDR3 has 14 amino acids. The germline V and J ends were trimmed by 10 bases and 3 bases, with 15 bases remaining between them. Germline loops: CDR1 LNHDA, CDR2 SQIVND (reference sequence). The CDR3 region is CAIADGAANEKLFF. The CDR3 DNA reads TGTGCCATCGCCGACGGAGCCGCTAATGAAAAACTGTTTTTT.

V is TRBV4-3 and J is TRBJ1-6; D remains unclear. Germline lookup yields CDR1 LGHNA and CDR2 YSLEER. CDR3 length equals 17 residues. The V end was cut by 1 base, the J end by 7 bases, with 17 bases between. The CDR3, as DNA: TGCGCCAGCAGCCAAGTTCTAATAGGCACGGGGAATTCACCCCTCCACTTT. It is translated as CASSQVLIGTGNSPLHF.

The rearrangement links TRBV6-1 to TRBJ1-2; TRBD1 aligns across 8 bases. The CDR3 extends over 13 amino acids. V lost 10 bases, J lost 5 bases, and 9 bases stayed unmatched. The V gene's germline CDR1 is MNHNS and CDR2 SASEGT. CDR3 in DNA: TGTGCCATCATACAGGGGGAGATGTATGGCTACACCTTC. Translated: CAIIQGEMYGYTF.

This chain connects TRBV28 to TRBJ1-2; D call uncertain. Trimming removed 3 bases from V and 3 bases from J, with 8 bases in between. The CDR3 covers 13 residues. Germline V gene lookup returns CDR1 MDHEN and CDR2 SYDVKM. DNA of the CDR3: TGTGCCAGCAGTTTCCAGATACACTATGGCTACACCTTC. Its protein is CASSFQIHYGYTF.